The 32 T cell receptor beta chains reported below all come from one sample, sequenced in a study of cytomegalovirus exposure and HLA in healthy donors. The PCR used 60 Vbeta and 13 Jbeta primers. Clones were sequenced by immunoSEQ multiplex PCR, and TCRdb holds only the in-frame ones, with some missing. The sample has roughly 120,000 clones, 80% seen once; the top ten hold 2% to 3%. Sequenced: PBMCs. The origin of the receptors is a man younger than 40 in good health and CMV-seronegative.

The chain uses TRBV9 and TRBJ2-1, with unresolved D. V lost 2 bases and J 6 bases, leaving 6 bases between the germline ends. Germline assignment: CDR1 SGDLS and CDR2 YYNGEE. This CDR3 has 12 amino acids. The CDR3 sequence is CASSVGSNEQFF. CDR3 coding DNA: TGTGCCAGCAGCGTGGGCAGCAATGAGCAGTTCTTC.

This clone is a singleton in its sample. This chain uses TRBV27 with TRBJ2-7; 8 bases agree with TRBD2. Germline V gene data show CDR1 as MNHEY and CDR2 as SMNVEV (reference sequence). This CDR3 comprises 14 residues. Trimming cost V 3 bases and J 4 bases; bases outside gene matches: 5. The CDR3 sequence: CASSFGAGVYEQYF. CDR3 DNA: TGTGCCAGCAGTTTTGGAGCGGGAGTTTACGAGCAGTACTTC.

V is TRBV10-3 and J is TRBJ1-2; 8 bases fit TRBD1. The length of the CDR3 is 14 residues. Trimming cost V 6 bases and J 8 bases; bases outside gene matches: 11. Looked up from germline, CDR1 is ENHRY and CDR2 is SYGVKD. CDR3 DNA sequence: TGTGCCATCAGAGACCCGACAGGGGAGTCGGGCTACACCTTC. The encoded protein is CAIRDPTGESGYTF.

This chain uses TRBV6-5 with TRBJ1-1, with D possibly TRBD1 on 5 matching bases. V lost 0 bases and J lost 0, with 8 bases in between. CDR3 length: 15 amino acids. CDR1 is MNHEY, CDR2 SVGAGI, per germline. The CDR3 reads CASSYSIGVNTEAFF. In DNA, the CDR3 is TGTGCCAGCAGTTACTCAATAGGGGTGAACACTGAAGCTTTCTTT.

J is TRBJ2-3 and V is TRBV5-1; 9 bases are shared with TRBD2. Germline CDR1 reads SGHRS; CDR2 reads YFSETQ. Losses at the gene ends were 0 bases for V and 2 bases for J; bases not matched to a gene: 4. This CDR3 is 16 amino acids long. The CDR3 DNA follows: TGCGCCAGCAGCTTGGATTCTAGCGGGACCACAGATACGCAGTATTTT. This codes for CASSLDSSGTTDTQYF.

CDR3 amino acids: CASSRGAGELFF. CDR3 coding DNA: TGTGCCAGTTCCCGGGGGGCCGGGGAGCTGTTTTTT. This rearrangement joins TRBV6-5 to TRBJ2-2; 7 nucleotides agree with TRBD2. Unmatched junction bases numbered 4, after V lost 9 bases and J lost 6 bases. CDR3 length: 12 amino acids. The V gene's germline CDR1 is MNHEY and CDR2 SVGAGI.

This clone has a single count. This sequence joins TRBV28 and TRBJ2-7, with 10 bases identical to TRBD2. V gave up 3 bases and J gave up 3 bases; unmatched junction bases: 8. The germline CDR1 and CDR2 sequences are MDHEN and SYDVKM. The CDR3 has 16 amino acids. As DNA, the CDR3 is TGTGCCAGCAGTTTCCCAGCGGGAGGGCCGATCTACGAGCAGTACTTC. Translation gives CASSFPAGGPIYEQYF.

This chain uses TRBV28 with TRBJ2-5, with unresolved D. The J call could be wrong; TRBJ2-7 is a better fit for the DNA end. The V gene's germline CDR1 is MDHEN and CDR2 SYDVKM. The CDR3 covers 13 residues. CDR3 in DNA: TGTGCCAGCAGGGAACAGAGCACCTACGAGCAGTACTTC. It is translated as CASREQSTYEQYF.

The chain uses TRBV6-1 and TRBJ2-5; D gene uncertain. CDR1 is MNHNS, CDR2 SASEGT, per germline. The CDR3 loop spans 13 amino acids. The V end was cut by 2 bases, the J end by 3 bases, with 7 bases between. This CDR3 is CASSELLEETQYF. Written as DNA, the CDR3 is TGTGCCAGCAGTGAACTTCTAGAAGAGACCCAGTACTTC.

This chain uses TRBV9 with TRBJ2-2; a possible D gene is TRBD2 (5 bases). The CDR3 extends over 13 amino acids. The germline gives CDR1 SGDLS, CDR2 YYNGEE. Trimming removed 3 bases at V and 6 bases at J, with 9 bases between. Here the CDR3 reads CASSAGLAGELFF. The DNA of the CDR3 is TGTGCCAGCAGCGCGGGGTTGGCCGGGGAGCTGTTTTTT.

The CDR3: CATSREIRASGSPYEQYF. Written as DNA, the CDR3 is TGTGCCACCAGCAGAGAAATTAGGGCTAGCGGGAGCCCCTACGAGCAGTACTTC. This sequence joins TRBV15 and TRBJ2-7; the match to TRBD2 covers 10 bases. CDR1 is LNHNV and CDR2 is YYDKDF in the germline V gene (reference sequence). The trim removed 0 bases at V and 2 bases at J, leaving 10 bases unmatched. This CDR3 has 18 residues.

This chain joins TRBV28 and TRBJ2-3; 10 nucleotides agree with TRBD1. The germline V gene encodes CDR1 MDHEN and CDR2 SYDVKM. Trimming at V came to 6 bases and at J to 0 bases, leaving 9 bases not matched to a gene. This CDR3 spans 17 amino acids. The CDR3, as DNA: TGTGCCAGCAGGTTTAGCCCGGGACAGGGGAGCACAGATACGCAGTATTTT. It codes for CASRFSPGQGSTDTQYF.

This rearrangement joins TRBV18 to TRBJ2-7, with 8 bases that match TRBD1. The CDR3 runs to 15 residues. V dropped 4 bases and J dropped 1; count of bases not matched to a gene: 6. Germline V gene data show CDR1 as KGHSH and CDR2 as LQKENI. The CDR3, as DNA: TGTGCCAGCTCACTCGGGACAGGCGGATCCTACGAGCAGTACTTC. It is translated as CASSLGTGGSYEQYF.

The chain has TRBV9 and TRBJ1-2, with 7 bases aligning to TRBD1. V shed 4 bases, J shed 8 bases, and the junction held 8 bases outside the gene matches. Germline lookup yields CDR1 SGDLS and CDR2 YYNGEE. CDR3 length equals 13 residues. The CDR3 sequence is CASSTGDSRGYTF. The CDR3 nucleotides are TGTGCCAGCAGCACTGGGGACAGCCGGGGCTACACCTTC.

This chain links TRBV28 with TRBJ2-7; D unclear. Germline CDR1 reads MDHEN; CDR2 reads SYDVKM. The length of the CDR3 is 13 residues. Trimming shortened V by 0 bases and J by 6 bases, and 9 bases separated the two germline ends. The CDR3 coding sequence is TGTGCCAGCAGTTTATGGGCTTCTGGCGAGCAGTACTTC. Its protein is CASSLWASGEQYF. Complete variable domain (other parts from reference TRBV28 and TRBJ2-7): DVKVTQSSRYLVKRTGEKVFLECVQDMDHENMFWYRQDPGLGLRLIYFSYDVKMKEKGDIPEGYSVSREKKERFSLILESASTNQTSMYLCASSLWASGEQYFGPGTRLTVT.

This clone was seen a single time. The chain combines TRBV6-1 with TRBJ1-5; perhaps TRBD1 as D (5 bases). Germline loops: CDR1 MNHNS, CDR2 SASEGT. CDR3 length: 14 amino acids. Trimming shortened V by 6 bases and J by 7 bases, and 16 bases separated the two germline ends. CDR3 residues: CASRSSGLDQPQHF. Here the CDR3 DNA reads TGTGCCAGCAGATCCTCAGGGTTGGACCAGCCCCAGCATTTT.

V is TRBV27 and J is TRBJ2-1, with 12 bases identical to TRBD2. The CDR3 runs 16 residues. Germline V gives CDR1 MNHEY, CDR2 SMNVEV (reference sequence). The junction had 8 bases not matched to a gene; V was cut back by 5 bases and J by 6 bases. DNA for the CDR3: TGTGCCAGCAGTCCGGACCTAGCGGGAGGGCTCAATGAGCAGTTCTTC. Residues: CASSPDLAGGLNEQFF.

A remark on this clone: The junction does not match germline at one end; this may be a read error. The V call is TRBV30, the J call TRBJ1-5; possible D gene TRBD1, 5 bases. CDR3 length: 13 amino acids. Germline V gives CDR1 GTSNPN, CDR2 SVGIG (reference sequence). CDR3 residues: CAWSVAGEQPQNF. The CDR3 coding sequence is TGTGCCTGGAGTGTAGCGGGGGAGCAGCCCCAGAATTTT.

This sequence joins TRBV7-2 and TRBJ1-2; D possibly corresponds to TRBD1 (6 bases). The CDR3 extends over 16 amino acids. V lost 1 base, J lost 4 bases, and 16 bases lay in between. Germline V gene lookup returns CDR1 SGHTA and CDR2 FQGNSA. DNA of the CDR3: TGTGCCAGCAGCTTAGACCCGGGAGGCAGGGGCTATGGCTACACCTTC. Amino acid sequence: CASSLDPGGRGYGYTF.

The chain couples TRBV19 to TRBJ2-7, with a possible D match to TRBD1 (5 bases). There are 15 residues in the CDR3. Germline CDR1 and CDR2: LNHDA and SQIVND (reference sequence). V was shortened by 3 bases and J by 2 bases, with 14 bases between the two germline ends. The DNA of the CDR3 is TGTGCCAGTAGTATCCTTTCCGGACAAACCTACGAGCAGTACTTC. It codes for CASSILSGQTYEQYF.

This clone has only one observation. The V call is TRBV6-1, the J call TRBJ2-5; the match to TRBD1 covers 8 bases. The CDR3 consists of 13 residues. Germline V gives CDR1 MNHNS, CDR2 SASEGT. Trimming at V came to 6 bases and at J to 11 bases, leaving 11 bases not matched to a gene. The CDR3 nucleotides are TGTGCCAGCAGAGAGACAGGGGTTCAAGAGCAGTACTTC. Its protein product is CASRETGVQEQYF.

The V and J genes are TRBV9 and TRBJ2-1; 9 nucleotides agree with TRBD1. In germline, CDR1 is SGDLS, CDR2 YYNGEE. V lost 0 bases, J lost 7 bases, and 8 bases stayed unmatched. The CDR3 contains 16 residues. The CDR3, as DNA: TGTGCCAGCAGCGTAGCGTCGGGACAGGGTCGTAATGAGCAGTTCTTC. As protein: CASSVASGQGRNEQFF.

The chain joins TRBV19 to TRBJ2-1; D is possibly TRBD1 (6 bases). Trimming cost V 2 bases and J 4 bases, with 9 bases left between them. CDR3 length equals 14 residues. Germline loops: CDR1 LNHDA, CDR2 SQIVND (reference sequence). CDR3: CASSITGNYNEQFF. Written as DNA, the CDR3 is TGTGCCAGTAGTATAACAGGGAATTACAATGAGCAGTTCTTC.

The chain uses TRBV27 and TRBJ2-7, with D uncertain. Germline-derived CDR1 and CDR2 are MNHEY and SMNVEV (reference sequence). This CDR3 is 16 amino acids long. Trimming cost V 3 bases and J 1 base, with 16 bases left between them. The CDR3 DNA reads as TGTGCCAGCAGTTTGGCCGCGAGTAGCCCGTCCTACGAGCAGTACTTC. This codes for CASSLAASSPSYEQYF.

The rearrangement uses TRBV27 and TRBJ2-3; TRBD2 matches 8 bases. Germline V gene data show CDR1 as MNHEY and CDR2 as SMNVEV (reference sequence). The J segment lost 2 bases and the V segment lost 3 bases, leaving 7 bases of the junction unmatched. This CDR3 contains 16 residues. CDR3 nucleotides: TGTGCCAGCAGTTTGGGCCTAGCGGGCATCACAGATACGCAGTATTTT. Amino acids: CASSLGLAGITDTQYF.

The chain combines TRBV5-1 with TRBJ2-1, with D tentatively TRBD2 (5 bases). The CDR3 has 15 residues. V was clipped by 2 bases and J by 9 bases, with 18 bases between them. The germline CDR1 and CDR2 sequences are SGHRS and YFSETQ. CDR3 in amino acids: CASSFSGSSSGEQFF. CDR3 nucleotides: TGCGCCAGCAGCTTCAGCGGATCCTCGAGCGGTGAGCAGTTCTTC.

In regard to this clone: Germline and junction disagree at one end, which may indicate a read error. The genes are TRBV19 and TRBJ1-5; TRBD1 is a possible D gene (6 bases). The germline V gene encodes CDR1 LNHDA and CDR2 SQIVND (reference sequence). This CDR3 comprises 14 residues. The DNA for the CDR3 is TGTGCCAGTAGCCGAGGACAGAACAATCAGCCCCAGAATTTT. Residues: CASSRGQNNQPQNF.

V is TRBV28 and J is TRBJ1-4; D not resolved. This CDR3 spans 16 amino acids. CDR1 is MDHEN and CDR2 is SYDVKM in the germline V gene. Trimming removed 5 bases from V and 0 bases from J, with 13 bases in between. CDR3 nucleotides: TGTGCCAGCAGTAAACCTTCAGGTGCAACTAATGAAAAACTGTTTTTT. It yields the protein CASSKPSGATNEKLFF.

The CDR3 DNA reads as TGTGCCAGCACCGTATCCAGGGGGCACGAGCAGTACTTC. Its translation is CASTVSRGHEQYF. The chain has TRBV11-1 and TRBJ2-7, with TRBD1 matching over 8 bases. V lost 7 bases to trimming and J lost 5 bases; unmatched junction nucleotides: 7. The CDR3 is made up of 13 amino acids. Germline-derived CDR1 and CDR2 are SGHAT and FQDESV (reference sequence).

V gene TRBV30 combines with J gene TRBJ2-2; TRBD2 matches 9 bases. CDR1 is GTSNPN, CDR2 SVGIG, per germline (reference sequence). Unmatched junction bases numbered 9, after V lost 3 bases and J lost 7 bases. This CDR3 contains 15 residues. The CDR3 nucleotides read TGTGCCTGGAGCTTTAATAGCGGGAGTGGCGGGGAGCTGTTTTTT. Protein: CAWSFNSGSGGELFF. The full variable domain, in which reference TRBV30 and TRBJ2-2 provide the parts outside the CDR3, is SQTIHQWPATLVQPVGSPLSLECTVEGTSNPNLYWYRQAAGRGLQLLFYSVGIGQISSEVPQNLSASRPQDRQFILSSKKLLLSDSGFYLCAWSFNSGSGGELFFGEGSRLTVL.

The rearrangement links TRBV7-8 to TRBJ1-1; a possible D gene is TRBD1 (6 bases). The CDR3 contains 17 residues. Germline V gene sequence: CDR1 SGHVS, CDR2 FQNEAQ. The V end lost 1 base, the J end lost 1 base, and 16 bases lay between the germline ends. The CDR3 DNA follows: TGTGCCAGCAGCTTAGGGGGAGGGGGTCGGAGGAACACTGAAGCTTTCTTT. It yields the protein CASSLGGGGRRNTEAFF.

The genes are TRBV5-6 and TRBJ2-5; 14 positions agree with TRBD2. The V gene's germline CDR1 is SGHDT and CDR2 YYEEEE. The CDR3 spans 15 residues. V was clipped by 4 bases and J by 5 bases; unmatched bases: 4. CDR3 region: CASSRRLAGGETQYF. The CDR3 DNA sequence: TGTGCCAGCAGCCGTAGACTAGCGGGAGGGGAGACCCAGTACTTC.